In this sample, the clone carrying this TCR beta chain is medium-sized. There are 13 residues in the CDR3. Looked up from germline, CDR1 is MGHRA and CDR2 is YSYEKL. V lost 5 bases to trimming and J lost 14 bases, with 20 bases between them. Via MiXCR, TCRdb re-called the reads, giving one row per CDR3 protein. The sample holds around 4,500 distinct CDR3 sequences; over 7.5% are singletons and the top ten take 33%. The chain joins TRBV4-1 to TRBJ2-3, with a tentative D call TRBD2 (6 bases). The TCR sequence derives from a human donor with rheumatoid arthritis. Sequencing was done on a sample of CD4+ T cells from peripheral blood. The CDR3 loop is CASSGVGGASRYF. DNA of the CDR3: TGCGCCAGCAGCGGAGTAGGAGGGGCCTCGAGGTATTTT.